This record covers a single T cell receptor (beta chain). Its antigen is not identified. This clone may be a read error of a much larger clone one base away. The data were obtained in a study of T cells in Graves' hyperthyroidism and ophthalmopathy. For the study at large: Prior to any treatment, at the point of initial diagnosis, peripheral blood was collected. Study outcomes and limitations: Blood also contained most expanded thyroid clonotypes above 0.001.

The CDR3 length is 14 residues. Looked up from germline, CDR1 is MRHNA and CDR2 is SNTAGT. Trimming left V 0 bases short and J 7 bases short, with 10 bases between. Graves' hyperthyroidism is called stable when ophthalmopathy does not progress within 18 months. Each diagnosis was grounded in clinical symptoms, serum thyroxine and TRAb, thyroid ultrasound, and orbital computed tomography. Authors of the study amplified TCR beta CDR3 regions from RNA transcripts. Primed by the HTBI set, a first-round RT-PCR was run on the TCR CDR3. TCRdb reanalysed the multiplex PCR reads using MiXCR and keeps one entry per CDR3 protein. This sample has 360,000 or so distinct CDR3 sequences; approximately 20% occur once, and the top ten carry 3.7%.

The origin of this receptor is a woman younger than 35 with Graves' hyperthyroidism. Sequencing was carried out using blood. The chain couples TRBV6-4 to TRBJ2-1; unclear D gene. The chain's CDR3 is CASSDSSRWNEQFF. CDR3 nucleotide sequence: TGTGCCAGCAGTGACTCTTCCAGGTGGAATGAGCAGTTCTTC.